This TCR beta chain was documented in a study of tumor and adjacent non-tumor tissue in lung cancer. At the level of the study: The patients, approximately 9 men and about 5 women, were roughly 30 to 76 with stage I to III disease.

The library came from three nested PCR rounds adapted from ARM-PCR protocols. MiXCR, run by TCRdb on the multiplex PCR reads, gives a single entry per CDR3 protein. The data hold about 100,000 distinct CDR3 sequences, with over 55% observed a single time. Study outcomes and limitations: In normal lung, the top 100 clones were significantly more dominant than in tumor. Significantly higher TCR diversity was found in tumor than normal lung.

The CDR3 loop spans 14 amino acids. The germline gives CDR1 DFQATT, CDR2 SNEGSKA (reference sequence). Turning to this clonotype: Its matching antigen is unknown. Its ends do not fully match the called genes, so a read error is possible.

This sample's RNA came from whole unsorted tissue. More than 3 cm separated this lung sample from the edge of the tumor. The clonotype was recovered from a man younger than 45 with non-small cell lung cancer. Sequences were obtained from distant non-tumor lung tissue. The chain combines TRBV20-1 with TRBJ2-5; 8 bases fit TRBD2. The CDR3 is CSVRGTSGWETQYF. As DNA, the CDR3 is TGCAGTGTTAGAGGAACTAGCGGATGGGAGACCCAGTATTTC.